The clone carrying this TCR beta chain is a singleton in its sample. Its antigen is currently unknown. The source of the sample is a study of blood T cells in healthy people across ages. Then a second PCR, running about 6 to 12 cycles, was carried out with a sample-barcoded 5' primer and a J-beta primer mix. Each cDNA molecule was tagged by a template-switch adaptor with 12 random nucleotides. TCRdb recomputed calls from the 5' RACE reads with MiXCR, one row per CDR3 protein. In the table there are 1.4 million to 1.5 million distinct CDR3 sequences, around two fifths of which are singletons. V lost 0 bases, J lost 7 bases, and 13 bases lay in between. This CDR3 is 14 amino acids long. CDR1 and CDR2 from the germline V gene are DFQATT and SNEGSKA (reference sequence). Overall study findings and caveats: There were more naive CD4+ cells and higher diversity in long-lived donors than in aged donors.

The TCR comes from a woman aged 18-30 years in good health. Sequences were obtained from blood. The chain recombines TRBV20-1 with TRBJ1-5; D may be TRBD1 (5 bases). The chain's CDR3 is CSARDALGGQPQHF. CDR3 bases: TGCAGTGCTAGAGATGCGCTGGGGGGGCAGCCCCAGCATTTT.